This T cell receptor (beta chain) was retrieved from a study of CD8+CD57+ T cells in acquired aplastic anemia. A single count supports this clonotype. The authors sequenced patients whose flow cytometry had shown CD8+CD57+ cell expansion. For CDR3 and TCR beta VDJ profiling, genomic DNA was the template used. Each CDR3 protein gets one entry after TCRdb re-called the reads with MiXCR. The data show about 260,000 distinct CDR3 sequences, with around 82% seen just once and 35% to 50% held by the top ten. This CDR3 region has 15 residues. The ends were cut back, 0 bases at V and 2 bases at J, with 11 bases in the middle. Germline CDR1 reads MGHRA; CDR2 reads YSYEKL.

This receptor was taken from a human donor with aplastic anemia. The chain carries TRBV4-1 and TRBJ2-7; D is perhaps TRBD1 or TRBD2 (5 bases each). Sequenced input: sorted CD4+, CD8+, or CD8+CD57+ T cells (not recorded which) from PBMCs. This CDR3 reads CASSQDRSGPYEQYF. CDR3 in DNA: TGCGCCAGCAGCCAAGATCGATCGGGGCCCTACGAGCAGTACTTC.